Sequencing of this T cell receptor (beta chain) was carried out in a study of blood T cell repertoires in COVID-19 (dated by TCRdb to between 2020 and 2021). Regarding the study in general: Collaborator samples came from the United States, Italy and Spain and covered acute and convalescent phases of COVID-19. The prospective study material was composed of cDNA or gDNA derived from T cells, B-cell-depleted T cells, or PBMCs. The dataset comprised deeply sampled blood TCRbeta repertoires from subjects exposed to, actively infected with, or recovered from COVID-19. The repertoires were made available in a free public database intended to serve as a resource for research on the immune response to SARS-CoV-2. Samples were obtained from the ongoing ImmuneRACE study (first 160 participants) and from 1,254 subjects provided by 6 global collaborators. The sample metadata nearly always contained a de-identified subject ID, COVID-19 status, age in years and sex. HLA class I and class II types, where available, came from metadata supplied by the sample provider rather than from assay-based typing. Overall results and qualifications from the work: How much clinical and demographic metadata was included differed by source and by participant, and the metadata was provided uncurated.

TCRbeta CDR3 regions were amplified from genomic DNA using the immunoSEQ Assay, a bias-controlled multiplex PCR. Turning to the authors' computational methods: Nucleated cell counts per sample were estimated from amplification of reference gene primers within the assay. Sequence reads were collapsed and filtered to measure the absolute abundance of every unique TCRbeta CDR3 rearrangement. Productive Simpson clonality was computed per sample as the square root of Simpson's diversity index over productive rearrangements. TCRdb took this table from immuneACCESS and kept in-frame rearrangements with V and J called. Such tables lack part of the clones; where checked against another copy, unresolved V genes explain under half of the gap, and the rest is unexplained. The V and J calls and clone size are taken from that table; D and trimming were inferred from the DNA. Across this sample there are 70,000 to 85,000 clones, with about four fifths seen only once. Of the sample, approximately 8.7% falls within the top ten clones.

The collaborating institutions used their own protocols to collect whole blood in K2EDTA tubes. For TCRbeta analysis, collaborators shipped samples as frozen whole blood, isolated PBMCs, or DNA extracted from either of those sample types. The CDR3 covers 17 residues, taking in both the cysteine and the phenylalanine. Kept here is only the CDR3 DNA, which spans 51 bases and is read in frame from base 1. V loses 4 bases of germline sequence and J loses 2 bases, and the interval between the two ends is 15 bases. Reading the germline V gene (reference sequence) gives CDR1 LGHDT and CDR2 YNNKEL. On this clone: Its target antigen remains unknown. Base qualities are not at hand, and no much larger clone is one base apart.

The sample taken for sequencing was peripheral blood. This sequence uses TRBV3-1 (or the pseudogene TRBV3-2) and TRBJ1-6, with a weak D call of TRBD1 (6 bases match). The clonotype was recovered from a human donor in a cohort sampled during active COVID-19. CDR3 protein: CASSPFFRGAYNSPLHF. The DNA reads as follows: TGTGCCAGCAGCCCCTTCTTCAGGGGAGCCTATAATTCACCCCTCCACTTT.